This T cell receptor (beta chain) appears in the sequencing data of a study of blood T cell repertoires in COVID-19 (dated by TCRdb to 2018 to 2021). At the level of the whole study: Collaborator samples came from the United States, Italy and Spain and covered acute and convalescent phases of COVID-19. The material from the prospective study consisted of cDNA or gDNA derived from T cells, B-cell-depleted T cells, or PBMCs. Deeply sampled blood TCRbeta repertoires from subjects exposed to, actively infected with, or recovered from COVID-19 were included in the dataset. A freely available public database, intended as a resource for researchers studying the immune response to SARS-CoV-2, is where the repertoires were released. Samples were obtained from the ongoing ImmuneRACE study (first 160 participants) and from 1,200 or so subjects provided by 6 global collaborators. Sample metadata almost always included a de-identified subject ID, COVID-19 status, age in years and sex. HLA class I and class II types, where available, came from metadata supplied by the sample provider rather than from assay-based typing.

V is shortened by 3 bases, J by 2 bases, and the region joining them spans 17 bases. The CDR3 goes from the cysteine to the phenylalanine over 16 residues. Just the 48-base CDR3 DNA is kept, in frame starting at base 1. The germline V gene provides CDR1 SNHLY and CDR2 FYNNEI. Whole blood was collected in K2EDTA tubes by collaborating institutions according to the institutions' own protocols. For TCRbeta analysis, collaborators shipped samples in one of three forms: frozen whole blood, isolated PBMCs, or DNA extracted from either of those sample types. The immunoSEQ Assay, a bias-controlled multiplex PCR, was used to amplify TCRbeta CDR3 regions from genomic DNA. The study's processing was this. The number of nucleated cells in each sample was estimated by amplification of reference gene primers within the assay. To quantify the absolute abundance of each unique TCRbeta CDR3 rearrangement, sequence reads were collapsed and filtered. For each sample, productive Simpson clonality was calculated as the square root of Simpson's diversity index across productive rearrangements. TCRdb carries this immuneACCESS record with in-frame sequences only. Its versions omit some clonotypes, under half of them owing to an unresolved V gene in the studies checked, with the rest unexplained. V and J calls and clone size are as listed in that table; D and trimming were resolved from the DNA. This sample gives 150,000 to 200,000 clones in total; 70% to 85% of them show up just once. The top ten constitute about a fifth of the sample.

What the research found in general, with its limitations: Clinical and demographic metadata were provided uncurated, with the amount varying by source and participant.

Notes on this clone: Its antigen specificity is not known. Base qualities are missing; no much larger clone stands one base away.

The material sequenced was peripheral blood. The receptor was isolated from a woman older than 75 with acute or convalescent COVID-19. Recombination connected TRBV2 to TRBJ2-7, with TRBD2 tentatively as D gene (5 bases match). In nucleotides, the sequence is TGTGCCAGCAGTGATTTAGCTAGGAGCGGCACCTACGAGCAGTACTTC. It translates to CASSDLARSGTYEQYF. The variable domain in full, with residues beyond the CDR3 obtained from the reference TRBV2 and TRBJ2-7 genes, is EPEVTQTPSHQVTQMGQEVILRCVPISNHLYFYWYRQILGQKVEFLVSFYNNEISEKSEIFDDQFSVERPDGSNFTLKIRSTKLEDSAMYFCASSDLARSGTYEQYFGPGTRLTVT.